This TCR beta chain appears in the sequencing data of a study of T cell responses to AZD1222 COVID-19 vaccine. Note on this clone: Its antigen is still unknown.

Study results and limitations: An increase in Spike-specific TCR breadth and depth was observed after two AZD1222 doses. Only after the peak T cell response were repertoires sampled. The reported proportion of spike-specific TCRs targeting unmutated variant regions was nearly half.

Method: immunoSEQ multiplex PCR; TCRdb's copy keeps in-frame clones and lacks some. The data show tens of thousands of clones, 89% seen once. Germline assignment: CDR1 GTSNPN and CDR2 SVGIG (reference sequence). The V end lost 5 bases, the J end lost 0 bases, and 8 bases lay between the germline ends. The length of the CDR3 is 13 residues. The receptor comes from an adult who received the AZD1222 COVID-19 vaccine. Here the sequenced sample was peripheral blood, taken 28 days after the second AZD1222 dose. The V gene is TRBV30, the J gene TRBJ1-5; D is ambiguous. In nucleotides, the CDR3 is TGTGCCTGGGGACGGGGTAGCAATCAGCCCCAGCATTTT. Its translation is CAWGRGSNQPQHF. The whole variable domain, remainder taken from reference TRBV30 and TRBJ1-5, is SQTIHQWPATLVQPVGSPLSLECTVEGTSNPNLYWYRQAAGRGLQLLFYSVGIGQISSEVPQNLSASRPQDRQFILSSKKLLLSDSGFYLCAWGRGSNQPQHFGDGTRLSIL.